This TCR beta chain was captured in a study of early T cells in non-severe SARS-CoV-2 infection. Background on the study: Chains were not paired, and sequencing was done on bulk RNA from unsorted whole blood.

Germline V gives CDR1 SQVTM, CDR2 ANQGSEA. The CDR3 sequence is 13 residues long. With 2 bases removed from V and 2 bases from J, the gap between germline ends came to 9 bases. A remark on this clonotype: Its target is not known.

Unique molecular identifiers were added to individual cDNA molecules. TCRdb itself ran the 5' RACE reads through MiXCR, one entry per CDR3 protein. Of tens of thousands of distinct CDR3 sequences in the sample, about 14% were seen once. General study results and limits: In VDJdb matching, anti-spike CD8 responses were favored while private and CD4 specificities went missing.

This clonotype was obtained from an adult who was a healthcare worker with PCR-confirmed SARS-CoV-2 infection or an uninfected control (not recorded which). The genes are TRBV29-1 and TRBJ1-2; maybe TRBD1 (6 bases). Material for sequencing was whole blood. CDR3 nucleotide sequence: TGCAGCGTTGAACGGCAGGGGAACTATGGCTACACCTTC. It translates to CSVERQGNYGYTF.